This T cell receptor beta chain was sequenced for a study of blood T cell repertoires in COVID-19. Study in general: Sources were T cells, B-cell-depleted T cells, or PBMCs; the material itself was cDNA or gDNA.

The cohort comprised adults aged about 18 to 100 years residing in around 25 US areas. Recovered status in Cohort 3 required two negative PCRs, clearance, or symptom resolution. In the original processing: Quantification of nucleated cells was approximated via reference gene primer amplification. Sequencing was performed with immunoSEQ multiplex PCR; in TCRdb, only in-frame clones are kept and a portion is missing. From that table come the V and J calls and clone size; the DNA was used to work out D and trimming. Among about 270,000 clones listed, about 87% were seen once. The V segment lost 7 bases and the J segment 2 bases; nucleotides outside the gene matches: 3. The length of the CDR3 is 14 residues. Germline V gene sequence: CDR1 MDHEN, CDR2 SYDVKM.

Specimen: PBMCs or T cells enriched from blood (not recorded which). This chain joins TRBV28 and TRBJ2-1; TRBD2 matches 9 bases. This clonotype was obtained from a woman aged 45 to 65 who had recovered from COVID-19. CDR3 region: CASKREEPYNEQFF. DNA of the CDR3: TGTGCCAGCAAGCGGGAGGAGCCCTACAATGAGCAGTTCTTC. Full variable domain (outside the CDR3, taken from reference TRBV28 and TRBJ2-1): DVKVTQSSRYLVKRTGEKVFLECVQDMDHENMFWYRQDPGLGLRLIYFSYDVKMKEKGDIPEGYSVSREKKERFSLILESASTNQTSMYLCASKREEPYNEQFFGPGTRLTVL.